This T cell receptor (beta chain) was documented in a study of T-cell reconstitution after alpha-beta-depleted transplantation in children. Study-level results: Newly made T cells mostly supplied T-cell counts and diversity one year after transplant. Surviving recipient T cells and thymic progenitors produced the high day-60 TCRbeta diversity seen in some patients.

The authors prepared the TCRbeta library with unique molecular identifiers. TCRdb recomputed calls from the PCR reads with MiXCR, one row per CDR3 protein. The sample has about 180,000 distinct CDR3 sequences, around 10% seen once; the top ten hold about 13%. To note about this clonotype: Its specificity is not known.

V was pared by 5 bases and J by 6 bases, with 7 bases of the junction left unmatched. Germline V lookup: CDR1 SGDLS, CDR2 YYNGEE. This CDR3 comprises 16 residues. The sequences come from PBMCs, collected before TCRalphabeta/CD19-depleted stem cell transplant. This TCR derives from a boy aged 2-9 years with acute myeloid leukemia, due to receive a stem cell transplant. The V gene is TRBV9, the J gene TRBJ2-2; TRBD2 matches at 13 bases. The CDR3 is CASSTSGRAGSGELFF. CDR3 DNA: TGTGCCAGCAGTACTAGCGGGAGGGCCGGGTCCGGGGAGCTGTTTTTT.